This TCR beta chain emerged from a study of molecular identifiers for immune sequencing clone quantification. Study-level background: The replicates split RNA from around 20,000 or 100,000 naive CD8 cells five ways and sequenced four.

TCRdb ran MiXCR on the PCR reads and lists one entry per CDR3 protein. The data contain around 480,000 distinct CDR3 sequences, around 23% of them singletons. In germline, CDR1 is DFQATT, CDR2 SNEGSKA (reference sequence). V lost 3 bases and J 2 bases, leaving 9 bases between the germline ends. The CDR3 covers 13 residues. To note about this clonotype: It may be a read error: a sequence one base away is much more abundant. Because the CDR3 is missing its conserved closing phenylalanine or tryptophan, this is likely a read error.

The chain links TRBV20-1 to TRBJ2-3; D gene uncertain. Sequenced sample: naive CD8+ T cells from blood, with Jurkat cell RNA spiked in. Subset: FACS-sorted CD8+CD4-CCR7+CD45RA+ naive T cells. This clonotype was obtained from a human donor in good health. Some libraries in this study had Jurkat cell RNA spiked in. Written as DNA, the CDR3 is TGCAGTGCTAGTTTGGTAGACACAGATACGCAGTATTCT. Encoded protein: CSASLVDTDTQYS.